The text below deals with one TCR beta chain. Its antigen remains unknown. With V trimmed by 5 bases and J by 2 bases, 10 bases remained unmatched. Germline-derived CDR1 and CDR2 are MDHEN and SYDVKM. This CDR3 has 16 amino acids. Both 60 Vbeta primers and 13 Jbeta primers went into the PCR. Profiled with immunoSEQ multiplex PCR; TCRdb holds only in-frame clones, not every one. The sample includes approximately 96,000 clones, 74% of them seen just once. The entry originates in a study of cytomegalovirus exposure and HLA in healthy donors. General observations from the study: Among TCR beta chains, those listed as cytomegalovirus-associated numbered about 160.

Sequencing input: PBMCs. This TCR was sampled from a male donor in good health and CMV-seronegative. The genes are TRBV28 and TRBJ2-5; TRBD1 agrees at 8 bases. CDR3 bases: TGTGCCAGCAGTGCGGACAGGGCGTTATTTCAAGAGACCCAGTACTTC. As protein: CASSADRALFQETQYF.